The 15 T cell receptor beta chains below come from one sample, sequenced in a study of OX40 agonist ivuxolimab in advanced cancers. Here immunoSEQ multiplex PCR was the method, and the copy in TCRdb shows in-frame clones only, minus some. The sample lists roughly 58,000 clones, over 90% occurring once. The sequencing here drew on CD4+ or CD8+ T cells sorted from blood, taken in a trial of the OX40 agonist ivuxolimab. The receptor source for this set is an adult with an advanced solid tumor such as melanoma, head and neck, liver or kidney cancer.

This clone was seen a single time. The chain carries TRBV7-2 and TRBJ2-5; 7 bases align to TRBD1. The trim removed 1 base at V and 2 bases at J, leaving 4 bases unmatched. The CDR3 runs 15 residues. Germline-derived CDR1 and CDR2 are SGHTA and FQGNSA. DNA of the CDR3: TGTGCCAGCAGCTTAGAGGGACAGACTCAAGAGACCCAGTACTTC. It translates to CASSLEGQTQETQYF. The complete variable domain, with remaining parts taken from reference TRBV7-2 and TRBJ2-5, reads GAGVSQSPSNKVTEKGKDVELRCDPISGHTALYWYRQSLGQGLEFLIYFQGNSAPDKSGLPSDRFSAERTGGSVSTLTIQRTQQEDSAVYLCASSLEGQTQETQYFGPGTRLLVL.

The chain is built from TRBV4-2 and TRBJ2-1; D gene ambiguous. Trimming cost V 3 bases and J 5 bases, with 5 bases left between them. Germline-derived CDR1 and CDR2 are LGHNA and YNFKEQ. CDR3 length: 12 residues. CDR3 sequence (DNA): TGTGCCAGCAGCCAGAACGACAATGAGCAGTTCTTC. Its protein is CASSQNDNEQFF.

The CDR3 DNA reads as TGTGCCAGCAGTTTAGAACCGCAGACAGATACGCAGTATTTT. Its translation is CASSLEPQTDTQYF. The chain combines TRBV27 with TRBJ2-3; no firm D call. V dropped 2 bases and J dropped 3 bases, with 9 bases sitting between them. The CDR3 has 14 amino acids. Germline V gene sequence: CDR1 MNHEY, CDR2 SMNVEV (reference sequence).

This rearrangement joins TRBV6-1 to TRBJ2-7, with 7 bases matching TRBD1. The germline V gene encodes CDR1 MNHNS and CDR2 SASEGT. This CDR3 region has 12 residues. After removal of 8 bases from V and 3 bases from J, the junction contained 4 bases not matched to a gene. CDR3 region: CASDRDGYEQYF. Written as DNA, the CDR3 is TGTGCCAGCGACAGGGACGGCTACGAGCAGTACTTC.

The V and J genes are TRBV18 and TRBJ1-1; D is possibly TRBD1 (5 bases). Germline CDR1 reads KGHSH; CDR2 reads LQKENI. The CDR3 is made up of 16 amino acids. The V end lost 3 bases, the J end lost 1 base, and 15 bases lay between the germline ends. CDR3 sequence: CASSPLAGRGNTEAFF. The CDR3 coding sequence is TGTGCCAGCTCACCGCTAGCGGGACGGGGGAACACTGAAGCTTTCTTT.

This chain joins TRBV11-2 and TRBJ1-1, with a weak D call TRBD1 (6 bases). The CDR3 extends over 14 amino acids. The V gene lost 10 bases and the J gene lost 4 bases, with 19 bases spanning the gap. CDR1 is SGHAT, CDR2 FQNNGV, per germline. The CDR3 here is CAKLNTGTFTEAFF. CDR3 nucleotide sequence: TGTGCCAAGTTGAACACCGGGACATTCACTGAAGCTTTCTTT.

This chain uses TRBV28 with TRBJ2-6; D assignment may be TRBD1 or TRBD2 (5 bases each). The CDR3 consists of 14 residues. Germline V gives CDR1 MDHEN, CDR2 SYDVKM. The V gene lost 4 bases and the J gene lost 4 bases, with 8 bases spanning the gap. In DNA, the CDR3 is TGTGCCAGCAGTTCCGGGGCCGGGGCCAACGTCCTGACTTTC. This codes for CASSSGAGANVLTF.

This chain connects TRBV2 to TRBJ2-2, with D uncertain. The CDR3 totals 12 residues. V was trimmed by 7 bases and J by 7 bases, leaving 10 bases between them. The V gene's germline CDR1 is SNHLY and CDR2 FYNNEI. The CDR3 region is CASIDTVGELFF. The CDR3 DNA is TGTGCCAGCATAGACACGGTCGGGGAGCTGTTTTTT.

The rearrangement joins TRBV28 to TRBJ2-1, with TRBD2 identical over 7 bases. The CDR3 is 13 residues long. Unmatched junction bases numbered 4, after V lost 6 bases and J lost 5 bases. CDR1 MDHEN and CDR2 SYDVKM come from the germline V gene. The CDR3 nucleotides are TGTGCCAGCAGCCCAAGCGGGAACAATGAGCAGTTCTTC. The encoded protein is CASSPSGNNEQFF.

The chain has TRBV7-9 and TRBJ2-5; D perhaps matches TRBD2 (6 bases). The J call may be incorrect, as the DNA end agrees better with TRBJ2-7. This CDR3 spans 16 amino acids. Germline V gives CDR1 SEHNR, CDR2 FQNEAQ (reference sequence). The CDR3 DNA reads TGTGCCAGCAGCTTCCGTCCCGGGGAGGCTCTCTACGAGCAGTACTTC. This gives the protein CASSFRPGEALYEQYF.

This sequence joins TRBV15 and TRBJ1-5; 8 bases line up with TRBD1. Germline loops: CDR1 LNHNV, CDR2 YYDKDF (reference sequence). Trimming removed 3 bases from V and 1 base from J; junction bases left unmatched: 5. CDR3 size: 16 residues. Written as DNA, the CDR3 is TGTGCCACCAGCAGCCGAACAGGGGGGAGCAATCAGCCCCAGCATTTT. This gives the protein CATSSRTGGSNQPQHF. Complete variable domain (other parts from reference TRBV15 and TRBJ1-5): DAMVIQNPRYQVTQFGKPVTLSCSQTLNHNVMYWYQQKSSQAPKLLFHYYDKDFNNEADTPDNFQSRRPNTSFCFLDIRSPGLGDTAMYLCATSSRTGGSNQPQHFGDGTRLSIL.

The V gene is TRBV19, the J gene TRBJ2-1, with TRBD2 matching over 12 bases. After removal of 9 bases from V and 3 bases from J, the junction contained 6 bases not matched to a gene. CDR3 size: 15 residues. CDR1 and CDR2 (germline): LNHDA, SQIVND (reference sequence). CDR3 region: CASPTSGRNYNEQFF. In DNA form, the CDR3 reads TGTGCCAGCCCTACTAGCGGGAGGAACTACAATGAGCAGTTCTTC.

The chain employs TRBV6-5 and TRBJ2-7; a weak D match, TRBD1 (5 bases). The CDR3 sequence is 15 residues long. The V and J ends lost 4 bases and 0 bases respectively, with 13 bases between them. CDR1 is MNHEY, CDR2 SVGAGI, per germline. CDR3 bases: TGTGCCAGCAGTTCAGGGTTTTCGAGCTCCTACGAGCAGTACTTC. It encodes CASSSGFSSSYEQYF.

The rearrangement uses TRBV15 and TRBJ2-5; no clear D. Germline V gives CDR1 LNHNV, CDR2 YYDKDF (reference sequence). This CDR3 has 14 amino acids. The V end lost 6 bases, the J end lost 1 base, and 12 bases lay between the germline ends. This CDR3 is CATSSRAVQETQYF. CDR3 in DNA: TGTGCCACCAGTAGCCGGGCCGTCCAAGAGACCCAGTACTTC.

This chain's CDR3 is CASSLITSGSYEQYF. As DNA, the CDR3 is TGTGCCAGCAGTTTGATCACTAGCGGCTCCTACGAGCAGTACTTC. The chain is built from TRBV28 and TRBJ2-7; 8 bases line up with TRBD2. Germline-derived CDR1 and CDR2 are MDHEN and SYDVKM. V gave up 3 bases and J gave up 0 bases; unmatched junction bases: 4. This CDR3 is 15 amino acids long.